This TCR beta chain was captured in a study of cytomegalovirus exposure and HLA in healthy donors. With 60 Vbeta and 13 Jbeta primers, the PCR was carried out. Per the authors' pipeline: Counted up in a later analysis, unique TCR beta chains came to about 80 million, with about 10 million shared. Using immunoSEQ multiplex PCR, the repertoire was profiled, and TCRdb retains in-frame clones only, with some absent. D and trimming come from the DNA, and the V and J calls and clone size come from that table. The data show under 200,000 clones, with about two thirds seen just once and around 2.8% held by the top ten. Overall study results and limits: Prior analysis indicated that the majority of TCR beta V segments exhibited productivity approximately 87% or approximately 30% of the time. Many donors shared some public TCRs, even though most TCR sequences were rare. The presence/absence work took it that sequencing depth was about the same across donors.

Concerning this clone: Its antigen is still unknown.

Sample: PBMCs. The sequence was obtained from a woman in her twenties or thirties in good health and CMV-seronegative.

CDR3 sequence reads: CASSPKDSQLGGTQYF. The CDR3 DNA is TGTGCCAGCTCACCTAAGGACTCACAACTCGGAGGGACCCAGTACTTC. This rearrangement joins TRBV18 to TRBJ2-5, with D tentatively TRBD2 (5 bases). Germline V lookup: CDR1 KGHSH, CDR2 LQKENI. This CDR3 region has 16 residues. V lost 3 bases, J lost 7 bases, and 21 bases lay in between.